Presented here are 17 T cell receptor beta chains from one specimen sequenced in a study of blood T cell repertoires in COVID-19. TCRdb's table, derived via immunoSEQ multiplex PCR, lists solely in-frame clones and lacks some. The repertoire has 100,000 to 150,000 clones, 85% of them found once; the top ten carry under 8%. The sample was peripheral blood. The receptor source for this set is a man aged 80 or over with active or convalescent COVID-19.

J is TRBJ1-6 and V is TRBV6-5; 11 nucleotides align to TRBD1. The V gene end was trimmed by 7 bases and the J gene end by 9 bases; junction bases not matched to a gene: 8. The CDR3 is 15 amino acids. Looked up from germline, CDR1 is MNHEY and CDR2 is SVGAGI. CDR3 in DNA: TGTGCCAGCAACACCGCCGGGACAGGGGGTTCACCCCTCCACTTT. Translated, it gives CASNTAGTGGSPLHF.

This chain joins TRBV7-6 and TRBJ2-1; weak D call: TRBD1 (6 bases). With 4 bases removed from V and 0 bases from J, the gap between germline ends came to 16 bases. Germline loops: CDR1 SGHVS, CDR2 FNYEAQ. CDR3 length equals 17 residues. The CDR3 nucleotides read TGTGCCAGCAGCTCACCCCAAGGGGGTGCCTCCTACAATGAGCAGTTCTTC. The encoded protein is CASSSPQGGASYNEQFF.

The J gene is TRBJ2-2, the V gene TRBV19, with 9 nucleotides matching TRBD1. The V and J ends lost 7 bases and 3 bases, in that order; junction bases with no gene match: 6. The CDR3 totals 15 residues. CDR1 is LNHDA, CDR2 SQIVND, per germline (reference sequence). CDR3 coding DNA: TGTGCCAGTACCCCTGGGACAGGGTACACCGGGGAGCTGTTTTTT. This encodes CASTPGTGYTGELFF.

This clone was detected a few times. J is TRBJ2-7 and V is TRBV12-5, with 7 nucleotides matching TRBD2. Looked up from germline, CDR1 is LGHNT and CDR2 is FRNRAP. V lost 0 bases, J lost 0 bases, and 14 bases stayed unmatched. The CDR3 contains 19 residues. Written as DNA, the CDR3 is TGTGCTAGTGGTTTGGTAGACGACCTTTGGGAGGGGAACTCCTACGAGCAGTACTTC. Its protein is CASGLVDDLWEGNSYEQYF.

The genes are TRBV18 and TRBJ2-3; 9 nucleotides align to TRBD2. The ends lost 0 bases at V and 4 bases at J; junction bases unmatched: 5. CDR3 length: 16 amino acids. Germline values: CDR1 KGHSH, CDR2 LQKENI. The CDR3 spells CASSPPVAGVADTQYF. CDR3 DNA sequence: TGTGCCAGCTCACCACCGGTAGCGGGAGTAGCAGATACGCAGTATTTT.

V usage is TRBV19 and J usage is TRBJ1-3; 7 bases agree with TRBD1. Germline CDR1 and CDR2: LNHDA and SQIVND (reference sequence). There are 19 residues in the CDR3. J gave up 0 bases and V 7 bases, and 18 bases lay outside the gene matches. CDR3 coding DNA: TGTGCCAGTACCAAGGACAGGAATACTCAACGATACTCTGGAAACACCATATATTTT. Translation gives CASTKDRNTQRYSGNTIYF.

This chain uses TRBV20-1 with TRBJ2-7, with 8 bases that match TRBD2. The CDR3 is 11 residues long. Germline CDR1 is DFQATT and CDR2 is SNEGSKA (reference sequence). The CDR3 DNA reads TGCTCCGGGGGGGTCTTCTACGAGCAGTACTTC. Protein sequence: CSGGVFYEQYF.

The chain employs TRBV5-1 and TRBJ1-6; 10 bases are shared with TRBD1. V lost 0 bases, J lost 8 bases, and 5 bases stayed unmatched. CDR3 length: 16 residues. Germline V gives CDR1 SGHRS, CDR2 YFSETQ. DNA of the CDR3: TGCGCCAGCAGCTTGGTCCCCGGGACAGGGGATTCACCCCTCCACTTT. Protein sequence: CASSLVPGTGDSPLHF.

V and J are TRBV5-1 and TRBJ2-1; 9 nucleotides align to TRBD2. The CDR3 contains 18 residues. Trimming removed 4 bases from V and 0 bases from J; junction bases left unmatched: 11. The germline V gene encodes CDR1 SGHRS and CDR2 YFSETQ. CDR3 loop: CASSTWLLAGISYNEQFF. As DNA, the CDR3 is TGCGCCAGCAGCACGTGGTTGCTAGCGGGGATCTCCTACAATGAGCAGTTCTTC. Based on the CDR3 plus reference TRBV5-1 and TRBJ2-1, the full variable domain is KAGVTQTPRYLIKTRGQQVTLSCSPISGHRSVSWYQQTPGQGLQFLFEYFSETQRNKGNFPGRFSGRQFSNSRSEMNVSTLELGDSALYLCASSTWLLAGISYNEQFFGPGTRLTVL.

The V and J genes are TRBV12-5 and TRBJ2-1; 12 bases line up with TRBD2. CDR3 length: 15 residues. CDR1 and CDR2 (germline): LGHNT, FRNRAP. J was trimmed by 9 bases and V by 6 bases; bases with no gene match: 9. The CDR3 protein is CASGLATSGGIEQFF. CDR3 nucleotide sequence: TGTGCTAGTGGCCTCGCGACTAGCGGGGGTATTGAGCAGTTCTTC.

This clone has just a few counts. V is TRBV28 and J is TRBJ2-2, with D unclear. V dropped 4 bases and J dropped 5 bases, with 5 bases sitting between them. The CDR3 consists of 12 residues. CDR1 MDHEN and CDR2 SYDVKM come from the germline V gene. The CDR3 coding sequence is TGTGCCAGCAGTTGGGCGACCGGGGAGCTGTTTTTT. Translation gives CASSWATGELFF.

V gene TRBV12-5 combines with J gene TRBJ2-1, with a weak D call TRBD2 (7 bases). This CDR3 is built from 16 residues. CDR1 is LGHNT and CDR2 is FRNRAP in the germline V gene. The V end was cut by 5 bases, the J end by 7 bases, with 21 bases between. This chain's CDR3 is CASGPERGQNPNEQFF. The CDR3 nucleotides read TGTGCTAGTGGTCCAGAGCGGGGACAAAACCCAAATGAGCAGTTCTTC.

The rearrangement links TRBV29-1 to TRBJ2-7; 7 bases align to TRBD2. Germline trimming cut 4 bases from V and 2 bases from J; bases unmatched to any gene: 5. Germline-derived CDR1 and CDR2 are SQVTM and ANQGSEA. There are 13 residues in the CDR3. CDR3 in DNA: TGCAGCGTTGCGACTAGCAAAACCTACGAGCAGTACTTC. It encodes CSVATSKTYEQYF.

This chain connects TRBV9 to TRBJ2-7; maybe TRBD1 (5 bases). V was shortened by 2 bases and J by 0 bases, with 9 bases between the two germline ends. The CDR3 has 14 amino acids. CDR1 SGDLS and CDR2 YYNGEE come from the germline V gene. CDR3 residues: CASSVTASSYEQYF. CDR3 DNA: TGTGCCAGCAGCGTGACAGCGAGCTCCTACGAGCAGTACTTC.

This clone occurred once. The chain couples TRBV27 to TRBJ2-1; 10 bases fit TRBD1. Unmatched junction bases numbered 8, after V lost 3 bases and J lost 6 bases. This CDR3 region has 16 residues. Germline V gene sequence: CDR1 MNHEY, CDR2 SMNVEV (reference sequence). CDR3 amino acids: CASSFWDRGRVNEQFF. In DNA form, the CDR3 reads TGTGCCAGCAGTTTCTGGGACAGGGGCAGGGTCAATGAGCAGTTCTTC.

This clone was recorded only once. This chain uses TRBV7-2 with TRBJ2-3, with 8 positions matching TRBD2. Germline CDR1 SGHTA, CDR2 FQGNSA. The ends lost 7 bases at V and 4 bases at J; junction bases unmatched: 7. The CDR3 runs to 14 residues. CDR3: CASKFGLAADTQYF. The CDR3 bases are TGTGCCAGCAAGTTTGGACTAGCCGCAGATACGCAGTATTTT.

This clone came up once. The V gene is TRBV19, the J gene TRBJ1-1; possibly TRBD1 for D (5 bases). V lost 4 bases to trimming and J lost 1 base, with 10 bases between them. Germline CDR1 is LNHDA and CDR2 is SQIVND (reference sequence). The CDR3 is 14 amino acids. The CDR3 loop reads CASSTQGTNTEAFF. CDR3 sequence (DNA): TGTGCCAGTAGTACGCAGGGCACGAACACTGAAGCTTTCTTT.